This T cell receptor (beta chain) is from a study of blood T cell repertoires in COVID-19. Sequenced by immunoSEQ multiplex PCR; TCRdb stores in-frame clones only, minus some. This sample has more than 95,000 clones, with roughly 80% found just once. Germline CDR1 and CDR2: SNHLY and FYNNEI. The V gene lost 1 base and the J gene lost 7 bases, with 7 bases spanning the gap. CDR3 length: 12 residues. The sequencing input was peripheral blood. V gene TRBV2 combines with J gene TRBJ2-5; weak D call: TRBD2 (5 bases). The TCR sequence derives from a man older than 75 with COVID-19, enrolled during active disease. The DNA of the CDR3 is TGTGCCAGCAGTGAAGTGGCGGGGACCCAGTACTTC. This sequence encodes CASSEVAGTQYF.